This T cell receptor beta chain was recorded in a study of blood T cell repertoires in COVID-19. Participant ages covered about 18 to 100 years across about two dozen US areas. Study processing details: Reference gene primer amplification yielded estimated nucleated cell counts. Data came from immunoSEQ multiplex PCR; TCRdb stores just in-frame clones and leaves some out. V and J calls plus clone size are reproduced from that table; the DNA served to infer D and trimming. The table includes roughly 430,000 clones, roughly 90% detected once. Per germline, CDR1 SGHAT and CDR2 FQNNGV. With 6 bases removed from V and 6 bases from J, the gap between germline ends came to 18 bases. The CDR3 sequence is 14 residues long.

The receptor comes from a woman aged 40 to 50 with acute COVID-19. The sample was PBMCs or T cells enriched from blood (not recorded which). The chain carries TRBV11-2 and TRBJ2-7, with D possibly matching TRBD1 (6 bases). The CDR3 nucleotides read TGTGCCAGCAGGCTCACAGCGGTAGGGGGCGAGCAGTACTTC. The encoded protein is CASRLTAVGGEQYF. The variable domain in full, with the rest retrieved from reference TRBV11-2 and TRBJ2-7, is EAGVAQSPRYKIIEKRQSVAFWCNPISGHATLYWYQQILGQGPKLLIQFQNNGVVDDSQLPKDRFSAERLKGVDSTLKIQPAKLEDSAVYLCASRLTAVGGEQYFGPGTRLTVT.